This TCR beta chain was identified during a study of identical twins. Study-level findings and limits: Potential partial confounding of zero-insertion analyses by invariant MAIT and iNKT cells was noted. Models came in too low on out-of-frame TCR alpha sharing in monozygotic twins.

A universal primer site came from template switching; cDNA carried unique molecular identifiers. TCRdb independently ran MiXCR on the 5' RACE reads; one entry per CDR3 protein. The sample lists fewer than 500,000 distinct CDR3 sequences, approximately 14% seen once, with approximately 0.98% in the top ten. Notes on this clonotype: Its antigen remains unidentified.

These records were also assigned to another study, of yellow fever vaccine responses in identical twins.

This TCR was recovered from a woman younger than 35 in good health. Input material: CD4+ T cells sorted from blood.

In nucleotides, the CDR3 is TGTGCCAGCAGCCAAGCTCTCGGGGCTTCTGCCTACGAGCAGTACTTC. Protein product: CASSQALGASAYEQYF. The chain couples TRBV4-2 to TRBJ2-7, with D perhaps matching TRBD1 or TRBD2 (5 bases each). With 1 base removed from V and 2 bases from J, the gap between germline ends came to 15 bases. The germline gives CDR1 LGHNA, CDR2 YNFKEQ. CDR3 length: 16 amino acids.